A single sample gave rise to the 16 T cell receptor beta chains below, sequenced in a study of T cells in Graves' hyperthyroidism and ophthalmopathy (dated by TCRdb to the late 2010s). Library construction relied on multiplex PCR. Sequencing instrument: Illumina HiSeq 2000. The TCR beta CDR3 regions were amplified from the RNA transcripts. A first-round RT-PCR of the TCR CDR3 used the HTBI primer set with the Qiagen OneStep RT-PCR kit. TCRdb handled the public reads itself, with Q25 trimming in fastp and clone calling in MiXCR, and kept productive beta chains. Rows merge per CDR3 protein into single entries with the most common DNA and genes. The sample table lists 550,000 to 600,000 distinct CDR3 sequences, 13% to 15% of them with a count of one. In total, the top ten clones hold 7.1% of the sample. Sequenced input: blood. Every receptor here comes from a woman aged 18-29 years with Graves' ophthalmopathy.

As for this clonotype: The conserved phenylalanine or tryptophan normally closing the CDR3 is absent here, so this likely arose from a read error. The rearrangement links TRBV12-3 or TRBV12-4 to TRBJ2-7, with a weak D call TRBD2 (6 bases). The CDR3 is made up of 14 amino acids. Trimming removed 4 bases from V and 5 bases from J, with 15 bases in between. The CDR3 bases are TGTGCCAGCAGTTCCCTGGGGGGAGTCCACGAGCAGTACTTG. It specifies CASSSLGGVHEQYL.

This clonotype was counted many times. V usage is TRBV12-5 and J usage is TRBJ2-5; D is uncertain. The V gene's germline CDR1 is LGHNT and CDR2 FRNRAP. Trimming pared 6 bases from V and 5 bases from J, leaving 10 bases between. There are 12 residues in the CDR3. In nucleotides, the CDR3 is TGTGCTAGTGGCCCGGCATCGGAGACCCAGTACTTC. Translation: CASGPASETQYF.

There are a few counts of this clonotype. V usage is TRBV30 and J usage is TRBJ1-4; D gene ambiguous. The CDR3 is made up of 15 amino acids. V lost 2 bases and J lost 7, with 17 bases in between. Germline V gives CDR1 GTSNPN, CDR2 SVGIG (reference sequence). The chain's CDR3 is CAWSPFVSATEKLFF. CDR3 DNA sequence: TGTGCCTGGAGTCCATTCGTGTCAGCTACTGAAAAACTGTTTTTT.

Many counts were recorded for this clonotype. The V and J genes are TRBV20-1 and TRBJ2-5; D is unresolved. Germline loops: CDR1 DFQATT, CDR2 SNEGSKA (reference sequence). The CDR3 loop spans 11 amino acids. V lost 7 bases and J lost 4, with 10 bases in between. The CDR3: CSVDVRETQYF. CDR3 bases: TGCAGTGTCGACGTCCGAGAGACCCAGTACTTC.

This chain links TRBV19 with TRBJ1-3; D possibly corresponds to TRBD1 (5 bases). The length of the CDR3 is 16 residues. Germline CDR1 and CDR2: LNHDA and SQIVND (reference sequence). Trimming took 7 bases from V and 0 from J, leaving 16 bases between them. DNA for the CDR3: TGTGCCAGTACCGGAGGGGCCACAACCTCTGGAAACACCATATATTTT. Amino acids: CASTGGATTSGNTIYF. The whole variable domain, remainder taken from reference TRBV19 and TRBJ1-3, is DGGITQSPKYLFRKEGQNVTLSCEQNLNHDAMYWYRQDPGQGLRLIYYSQIVNDFQKGDIAEGYSVSREKKESFPLTVTSAQKNPTAFYLCASTGGATTSGNTIYFGEGSWLTVV.

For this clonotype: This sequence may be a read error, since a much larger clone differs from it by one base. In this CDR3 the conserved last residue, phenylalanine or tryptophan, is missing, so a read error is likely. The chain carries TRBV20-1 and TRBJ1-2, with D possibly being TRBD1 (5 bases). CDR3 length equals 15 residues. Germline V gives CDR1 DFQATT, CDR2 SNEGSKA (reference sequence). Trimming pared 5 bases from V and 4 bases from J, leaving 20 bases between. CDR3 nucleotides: TGCAGTGCTGATGACCTCCGGGGGGAGGGCTATGGCTACACCCTC. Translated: CSADDLRGEGYGYTL.

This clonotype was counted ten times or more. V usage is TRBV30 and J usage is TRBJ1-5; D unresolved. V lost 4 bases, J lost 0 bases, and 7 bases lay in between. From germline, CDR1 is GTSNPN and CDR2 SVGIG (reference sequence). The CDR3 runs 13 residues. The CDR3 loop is CAWTPDSNQPQHF. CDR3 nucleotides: TGTGCCTGGACGCCGGATAGCAATCAGCCCCAGCATTTT.

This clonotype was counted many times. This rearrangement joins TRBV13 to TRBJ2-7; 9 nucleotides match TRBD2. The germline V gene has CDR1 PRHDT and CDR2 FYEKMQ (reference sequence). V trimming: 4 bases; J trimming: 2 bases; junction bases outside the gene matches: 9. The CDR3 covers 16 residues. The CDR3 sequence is CASSSGGGGRAYEQYF. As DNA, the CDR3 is TGTGCCAGCAGCTCAGGCGGGGGGGGTAGGGCCTACGAGCAGTACTTC.

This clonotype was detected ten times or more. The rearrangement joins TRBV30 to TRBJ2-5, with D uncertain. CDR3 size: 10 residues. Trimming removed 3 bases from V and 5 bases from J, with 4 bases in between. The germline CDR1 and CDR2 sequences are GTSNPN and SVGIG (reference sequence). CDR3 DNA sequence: TGTGCCTGGAGCGGGGAGACCCAGTACTTC. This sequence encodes CAWSGETQYF. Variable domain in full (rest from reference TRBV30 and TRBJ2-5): SQTIHQWPATLVQPVGSPLSLECTVEGTSNPNLYWYRQAAGRGLQLLFYSVGIGQISSEVPQNLSASRPQDRQFILSSKKLLLSDSGFYLCAWSGETQYFGPGTRLLVL.

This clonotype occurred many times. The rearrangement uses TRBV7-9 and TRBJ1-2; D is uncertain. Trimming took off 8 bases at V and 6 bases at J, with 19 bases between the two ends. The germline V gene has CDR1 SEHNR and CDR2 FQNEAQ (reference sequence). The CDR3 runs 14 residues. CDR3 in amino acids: CASGNPRWRNGYTF. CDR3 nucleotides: TGTGCCAGCGGCAATCCCAGGTGGCGGAATGGCTACACCTTC.

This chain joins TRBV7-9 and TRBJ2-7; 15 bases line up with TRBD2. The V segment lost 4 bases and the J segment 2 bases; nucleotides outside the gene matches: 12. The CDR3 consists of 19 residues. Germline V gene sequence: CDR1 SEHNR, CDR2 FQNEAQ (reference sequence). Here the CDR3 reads CASSSQPGTSGRRTYEQYF. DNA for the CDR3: TGTGCCAGCAGCTCCCAACCCGGGACTAGCGGGAGGCGGACCTACGAGCAGTACTTC. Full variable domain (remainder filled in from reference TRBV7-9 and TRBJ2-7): DTGVSQNPRHKITKRGQNVTFRCDPISEHNRLYWYRQTLGQGPEFLTYFQNEAQLEKSRLLSDRFSAERPKGSFSTLEIQRTEQGDSAMYLCASSSQPGTSGRRTYEQYFGPGTRLTVT.

DNA of the CDR3: TGTGCCAGCGGGGCCCCCCGTGCCATCCTTAAGCGGATTAACACCGGGGAGCTGTTTTTT. Protein sequence: CASGAPRAILKRINTGELFF. V usage is TRBV12-3 or TRBV12-4 and J usage is TRBJ2-2, with D perhaps assigned TRBD1 or TRBD2 (5 bases each). The CDR3 spans 20 residues. V lost 8 bases and J lost 2, with 30 bases in between.

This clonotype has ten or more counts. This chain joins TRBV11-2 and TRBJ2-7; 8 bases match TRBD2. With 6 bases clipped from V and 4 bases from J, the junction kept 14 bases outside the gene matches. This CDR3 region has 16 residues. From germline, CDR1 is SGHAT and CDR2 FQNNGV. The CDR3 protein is CASRPIRVAGRYEQYF. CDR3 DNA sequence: TGTGCCAGCAGACCCATCCGGGTAGCGGGGAGGTACGAGCAGTACTTC. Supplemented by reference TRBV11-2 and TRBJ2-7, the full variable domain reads EAGVAQSPRYKIIEKRQSVAFWCNPISGHATLYWYQQILGQGPKLLIQFQNNGVVDDSQLPKDRFSAERLKGVDSTLKIQPAKLEDSAVYLCASRPIRVAGRYEQYFGPGTRLTVT.

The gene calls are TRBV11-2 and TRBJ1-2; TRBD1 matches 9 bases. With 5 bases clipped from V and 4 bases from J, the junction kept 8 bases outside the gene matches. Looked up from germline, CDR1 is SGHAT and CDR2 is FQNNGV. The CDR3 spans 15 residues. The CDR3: CASSPRGQGPYGYTF. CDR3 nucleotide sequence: TGTGCCAGCAGCCCACGCGGACAGGGGCCCTATGGCTACACCTTC.

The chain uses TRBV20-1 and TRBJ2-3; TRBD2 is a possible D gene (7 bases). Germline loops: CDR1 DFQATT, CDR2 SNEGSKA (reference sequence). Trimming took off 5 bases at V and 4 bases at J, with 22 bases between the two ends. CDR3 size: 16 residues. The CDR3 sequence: CSAGGWGGPGPDTQYF. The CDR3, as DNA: TGCAGTGCTGGGGGTTGGGGGGGGCCGGGCCCAGATACGCAGTATTTT.

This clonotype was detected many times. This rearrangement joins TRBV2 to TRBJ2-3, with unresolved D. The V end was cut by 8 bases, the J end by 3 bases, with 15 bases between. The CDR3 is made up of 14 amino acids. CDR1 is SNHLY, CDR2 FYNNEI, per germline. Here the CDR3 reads CASSYQLGTDTQYF. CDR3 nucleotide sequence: TGTGCCAGCTCTTATCAACTGGGGACAGATACGCAGTATTTT.